This T cell receptor beta chain emerged from a study of OX40 agonist ivuxolimab in advanced cancers. In the study overall: Prior therapy, whether anti-PD-1, anti-PD-L1 or anti-CTLA-4, was allowed, and approximately 37% had some.

To note about this clone: Its antigen is as yet unknown.

Study-level results: More expanded clones were seen, on average, in CD8+ T cells than in CD4+. The CD4+ and CD8+ T cells in the blood had expanded clonally by week 6 at 0.1 to 3.0 mg/kg.

The CDR3 runs 13 residues. Germline loops: CDR1 SGHNT, CDR2 YYREEE (reference sequence). V shed 0 bases and J shed 3 bases, with 4 bases lying between them. Blood was sampled at baseline, cycle 4 day 1, and cycle 7 day 1. Clones were sequenced by immunoSEQ multiplex PCR, and TCRdb holds only the in-frame ones, with some missing. The sample records tens of thousands of clones, around nine tenths being singletons. The sample in question was CD4+ or CD8+ T cells sorted from blood, obtained in a trial of the OX40 agonist ivuxolimab. The genes are TRBV5-4 and TRBJ1-5; D unclear. This TCR came from an adult with an advanced solid tumor such as melanoma, head and neck, liver or kidney cancer. In DNA, the CDR3 is TGTGCCAGCAGCTTGGGACTCAATCAGCCCCAGCATTTT. It codes for CASSLGLNQPQHF.